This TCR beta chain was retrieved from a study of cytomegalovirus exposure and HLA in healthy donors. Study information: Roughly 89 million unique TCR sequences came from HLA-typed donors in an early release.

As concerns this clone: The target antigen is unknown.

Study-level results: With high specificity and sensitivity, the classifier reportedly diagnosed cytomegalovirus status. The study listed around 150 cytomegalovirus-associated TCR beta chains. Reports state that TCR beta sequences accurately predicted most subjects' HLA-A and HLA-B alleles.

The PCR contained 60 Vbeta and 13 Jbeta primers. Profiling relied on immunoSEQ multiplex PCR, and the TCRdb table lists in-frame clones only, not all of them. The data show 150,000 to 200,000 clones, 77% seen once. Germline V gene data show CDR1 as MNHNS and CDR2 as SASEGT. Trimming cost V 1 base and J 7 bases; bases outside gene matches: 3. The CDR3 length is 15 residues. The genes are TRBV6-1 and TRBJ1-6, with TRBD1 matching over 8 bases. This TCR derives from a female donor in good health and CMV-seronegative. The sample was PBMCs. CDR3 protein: CASSEVGQANSPLHF. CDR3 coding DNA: TGTGCCAGCAGTGAAGTGGGACAGGCGAATTCACCCCTCCACTTT.